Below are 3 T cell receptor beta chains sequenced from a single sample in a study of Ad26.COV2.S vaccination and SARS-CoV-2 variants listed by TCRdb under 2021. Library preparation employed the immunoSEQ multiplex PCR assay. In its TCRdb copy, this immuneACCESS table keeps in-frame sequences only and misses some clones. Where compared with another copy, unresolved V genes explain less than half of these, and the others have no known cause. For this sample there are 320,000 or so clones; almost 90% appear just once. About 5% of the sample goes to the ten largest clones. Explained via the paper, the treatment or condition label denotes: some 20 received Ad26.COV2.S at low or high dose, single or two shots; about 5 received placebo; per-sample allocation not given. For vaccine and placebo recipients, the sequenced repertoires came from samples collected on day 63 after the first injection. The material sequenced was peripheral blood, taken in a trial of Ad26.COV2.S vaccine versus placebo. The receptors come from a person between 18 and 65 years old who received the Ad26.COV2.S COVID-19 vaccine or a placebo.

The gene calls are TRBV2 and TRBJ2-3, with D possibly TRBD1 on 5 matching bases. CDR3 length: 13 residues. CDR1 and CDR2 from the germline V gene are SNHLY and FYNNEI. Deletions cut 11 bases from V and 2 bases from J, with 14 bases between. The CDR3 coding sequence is TGTGCCTCATCAGGGCACGACACAGATACGCAGTATTTT. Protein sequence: CASSGHDTDTQYF.

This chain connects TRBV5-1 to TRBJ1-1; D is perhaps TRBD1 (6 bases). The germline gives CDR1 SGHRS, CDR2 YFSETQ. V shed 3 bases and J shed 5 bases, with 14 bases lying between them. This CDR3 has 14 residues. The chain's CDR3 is CASSSTGEGTEAFF. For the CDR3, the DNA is TGCGCCAGCAGCTCGACAGGTGAGGGGACTGAAGCTTTCTTT.

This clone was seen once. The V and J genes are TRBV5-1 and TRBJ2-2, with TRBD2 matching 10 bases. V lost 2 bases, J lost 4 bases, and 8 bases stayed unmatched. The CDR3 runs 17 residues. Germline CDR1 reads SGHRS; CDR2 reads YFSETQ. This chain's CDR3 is CASSLIGLAGATGELFF. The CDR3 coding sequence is TGCGCCAGCAGCTTAATCGGGCTAGCGGGAGCCACCGGGGAGCTGTTTTTT.